The clone carrying this TCR beta chain appeared many times. Participants, patients aged 18 to 65, had newly diagnosed hyperthyroidism with a duration under 2 months. Exclusions: uncontrolled infection, other autoimmune disease, pregnancy, lactation. This sample was included in a study of T cells in Graves' hyperthyroidism and ophthalmopathy. The source material, RNA transcripts, was used to amplify TCR beta CDR3 regions. HTBI primers were used for first-round RT-PCR of the TCR CDR3. TCRdb re-called the multiplex PCR reads with MiXCR, one entry per CDR3 protein. Of 400,000 to 500,000 distinct CDR3 sequences in the sample, roughly an eighth are singletons; the top ten hold 5% to 6%. The specimen was blood. The sequence was obtained from a young woman with Graves' hyperthyroidism.

This chain's CDR3 is CAWSASTVAQPQHF. For the CDR3, the DNA is TGTGCCTGGAGTGCATCAACAGTGGCTCAGCCCCAGCATTTT. The chain combines TRBV30 with TRBJ1-5; D remains ambiguous. Germline CDR1 and CDR2: GTSNPN and SVGIG (reference sequence). Trimming pared 1 base from V and 6 bases from J, leaving 13 bases between. The CDR3 runs to 14 residues.